This T cell receptor beta chain emerged from a study of shared clonotypes between healthy human individuals. The authors distributed each subset's genomic DNA evenly over several immunoSEQ plates. Repertoires were generated with immunoSEQ multiplex PCR, while TCRdb's copy carries only in-frame clones and drops some. Of some 740,000 clones listed, about 91% are singletons. In the naive CD8 group, cells lacked CD45RO and were positively selected for CCR7, so terminally differentiated effector memory CD45RA+ cells were left out. Free of recent acute infections or vaccinations, the donors were healthy HIV-negative adults. V lost 0 bases, J lost 9 bases, and 6 bases lay in between. CDR1 is MRHNA and CDR2 is SNTAGT in the germline V gene. The CDR3 length is 12 residues.

The chain links TRBV6-4 to TRBJ2-1; D call uncertain. The clonotype originates from a man under 40 in good health. Sequencing used naive CD8+ T cells sorted from blood. This CDR3 reads CASSDSIGEQFF. The CDR3 nucleotides are TGTGCCAGCAGTGACTCGATTGGTGAGCAGTTCTTC.